These 30 T cell receptor beta chains share one sample of origin, sequenced in a study of cytomegalovirus exposure and HLA in healthy donors. 60 Vbeta and 13 Jbeta primers were used in PCR. Sequencing was performed with immunoSEQ multiplex PCR; in TCRdb, only in-frame clones are kept and a portion is missing. Of around 130,000 clones listed, around 70% were seen once; the top ten hold approximately 1.6%. The specimen was PBMCs. The source is a woman in her 30s in good health and CMV-seronegative.

The chain recombines TRBV6-1 with TRBJ1-5; TRBD1 aligns across 7 bases. CDR3 size: 15 residues. V was clipped by 6 bases and J by 2 bases; unmatched bases: 7. Germline values: CDR1 MNHNS, CDR2 SASEGT. CDR3 coding DNA: TGTGCCAGCAGGACAGGGCATTTTGGCAATCAGCCCCAGCATTTT. Encoded protein: CASRTGHFGNQPQHF.

The chain has TRBV7-9 and TRBJ1-2; the match to TRBD1 covers 8 bases. The CDR3 extends over 13 amino acids. Germline lookup yields CDR1 SEHNR and CDR2 FQNEAQ (reference sequence). The V segment lost 4 bases and the J segment 8 bases; nucleotides outside the gene matches: 6. For the CDR3, the DNA is TGTGCCAGCAGCTCCGGACAGGGCCGCGGCTACACCTTC. Protein product: CASSSGQGRGYTF.

This rearrangement joins TRBV27 to TRBJ1-6; no clear D gene. The CDR3 contains 14 residues. V dropped 10 bases and J dropped 9 bases, with 19 bases sitting between them. Germline V lookup: CDR1 MNHEY, CDR2 SMNVEV (reference sequence). This CDR3 reads CATSTPGGSSPLHF. CDR3 bases: TGTGCCACCTCCACCCCAGGTGGAAGTTCACCCCTCCACTTT.

V gene TRBV28 combines with J gene TRBJ2-1; maybe TRBD2 (5 bases). This CDR3 has 13 residues. Trimming pared 5 bases from V and 13 bases from J, leaving 18 bases between. From germline, CDR1 is MDHEN and CDR2 SYDVKM. CDR3 coding DNA: TGTGCCAGCAGTAAAAGACTCCTACGGGAACAGTTCTTC. It yields the protein CASSKRLLREQFF.

The chain recombines TRBV5-1 with TRBJ2-1; 10 bases map to TRBD2. This CDR3 has 17 amino acids. Trimming at V came to 3 bases and at J to 1 base, leaving 7 bases not matched to a gene. From germline, CDR1 is SGHRS and CDR2 YFSETQ. The CDR3 DNA follows: TGCGCCAGCAGCTGGGGTAGCGGGGGGCCTTCCTACAATGAGCAGTTCTTC. Its translation is CASSWGSGGPSYNEQFF.

The rearrangement joins TRBV6-5 to TRBJ2-3, with TRBD1 matching over 12 bases. Germline-derived CDR1 and CDR2 are MNHEY and SVGAGI. V shed 1 base and J 5 bases; nucleotides not matched to a gene: 1. CDR3 length equals 15 residues. CDR3 nucleotide sequence: TGTGCCAGCAGTTACTGGGACAGGGGGCGAGATACGCAGTATTTT. This sequence encodes CASSYWDRGRDTQYF.

V is TRBV28 and J is TRBJ2-7, with 9 bases identical to TRBD1. Germline lookup yields CDR1 MDHEN and CDR2 SYDVKM. Trimming removed 5 bases from V and 0 bases from J; junction bases left unmatched: 5. The CDR3 has 15 amino acids. The CDR3 here is CASSPADRGSYEQYF. In DNA form, the CDR3 reads TGTGCCAGCAGTCCCGCGGACAGGGGCTCCTACGAGCAGTACTTC. Supplemented by reference TRBV28 and TRBJ2-7, the full variable domain reads DVKVTQSSRYLVKRTGEKVFLECVQDMDHENMFWYRQDPGLGLRLIYFSYDVKMKEKGDIPEGYSVSREKKERFSLILESASTNQTSMYLCASSPADRGSYEQYFGPGTRLTVT.

The rearrangement uses TRBV7-9 and TRBJ2-2, with TRBD1 matching 7 bases. J gave up 2 bases and V 4 bases, and 4 bases lay outside the gene matches. The CDR3 covers 15 residues. Germline V CDR1 and CDR2: SEHNR, FQNEAQ (reference sequence). The CDR3 loop is CASSSTGPNTGELFF. Written as DNA, the CDR3 is TGTGCCAGCAGCTCGACAGGGCCCAACACCGGGGAGCTGTTTTTT.

This sequence joins TRBV7-2 and TRBJ2-5, with 8 bases matching TRBD2. The germline gives CDR1 SGHTA, CDR2 FQGNSA. The V gene end was trimmed by 4 bases and the J gene end by 7 bases; junction bases not matched to a gene: 8. The CDR3 contains 14 residues. The CDR3 region has the DNA TGTGCCAGCAGCTCGCCGGGACTAGTGGGGACCCAGTACTTC. Amino acid sequence: CASSSPGLVGTQYF.

This clone was observed a few times. V usage is TRBV28 and J usage is TRBJ2-1; D ambiguous. Trimming pared 9 bases from V and 15 bases from J, leaving 15 bases between. Germline V gene lookup returns CDR1 MDHEN and CDR2 SYDVKM. The CDR3 length is 10 residues. The CDR3: CARAEVGVFF. The DNA for the CDR3 is TGTGCCAGGGCCGAGGTGGGTGTGTTCTTC.

The V and J genes are TRBV6-5 and TRBJ2-3; D may be TRBD2 (6 bases). Germline V gene lookup returns CDR1 MNHEY and CDR2 SVGAGI. Trimming took off 7 bases at V and 9 bases at J, with 17 bases between the two ends. The CDR3 is made up of 13 amino acids. CDR3 amino acids: CASTRGAGLTQYF. CDR3 bases: TGTGCCAGCACTCGCGGGGCAGGGTTAACGCAGTATTTT.

The chain has TRBV2 and TRBJ1-5, with 7 nucleotides matching TRBD1. There are 13 residues in the CDR3. Per germline, CDR1 SNHLY and CDR2 FYNNEI. V dropped 7 bases and J dropped 2; count of bases not matched to a gene: 2. The CDR3 sequence is CASNGQGNQPQHF. DNA of the CDR3: TGTGCCAGCAACGGACAGGGCAATCAGCCCCAGCATTTT.

The rearrangement links TRBV6-1 to TRBJ1-4; 9 bases align to TRBD1. V shed 4 bases and J 7 bases; nucleotides not matched to a gene: 4. Germline lookup yields CDR1 MNHNS and CDR2 SASEGT. This CDR3 region has 14 residues. The CDR3 region is CASSVGTGSEKLFF. In DNA, the CDR3 is TGTGCCAGCAGTGTAGGGACAGGGAGTGAAAAACTGTTTTTT.

A few counts support this clone. The genes are TRBV5-4 and TRBJ2-7; 7 positions agree with TRBD1. Germline loops: CDR1 SGHNT, CDR2 YYREEE (reference sequence). V gave up 6 bases and J gave up 7 bases; unmatched junction bases: 10. This CDR3 is 13 amino acids long. The CDR3 DNA is TGTGCCAGCATGCCGAAGGGGGCGGAAGAGCAGTACGTC. Translation: CASMPKGAEEQYV.

The genes are TRBV11-2 and TRBJ2-3; 8 bases are shared with TRBD2. CDR1 is SGHAT and CDR2 is FQNNGV in the germline V gene. The trim removed 4 bases at V and 1 base at J, leaving 1 base unmatched. The CDR3 length is 14 residues. CDR3 in amino acids: CASSSTSGTDTQYF. CDR3 DNA sequence: TGTGCCAGCAGCTCGACTAGCGGCACAGATACGCAGTATTTT.

This clone has only one observation. The sample holds other DNA sequences that translate to the same CDR3. The chain employs TRBV18 and TRBJ2-7, with 12 nucleotides matching TRBD1. The CDR3 spans 14 residues. Unmatched junction bases numbered 4, after V lost 6 bases and J lost 4 bases. Germline CDR1 reads KGHSH; CDR2 reads LQKENI. CDR3 in amino acids: CASSPGQGAYEQYV. The CDR3 DNA sequence: TGTGCCAGCTCCCCGGGACAGGGGGCTTACGAGCAGTACGTC.

The V gene is TRBV30, the J gene TRBJ1-1; D uncertain. Germline assignment: CDR1 GTSNPN and CDR2 SVGIG (reference sequence). Trimming removed 7 bases from V and 1 base from J, with 13 bases in between. The CDR3 loop spans 13 amino acids. The CDR3 loop reads CALSWSGNTEAFF. CDR3 nucleotide sequence: TGTGCCTTGTCGTGGTCGGGGAACACTGAAGCTTTCTTT.

The V call is TRBV19, the J call TRBJ1-1; weak D call: TRBD1 (5 bases). Looked up from germline, CDR1 is LNHDA and CDR2 is SQIVND (reference sequence). The CDR3 totals 16 residues. V was clipped by 5 bases and J by 6 bases, with 22 bases between them. CDR3 loop: CASSPQRQPNSPEAFF. The CDR3 bases are TGTGCCAGTAGTCCTCAGCGACAGCCAAATTCCCCTGAAGCTTTCTTT.

The rearrangement uses TRBV28 and TRBJ1-2; TRBD1 matches at 7 bases. The germline CDR1 and CDR2 sequences are MDHEN and SYDVKM. V trimming: 8 bases; J trimming: 5 bases; junction bases outside the gene matches: 11. The CDR3 spans 14 residues. CDR3 residues: CASLTSGTVYGYTF. In DNA form, the CDR3 reads TGTGCCAGCCTTACCTCCGGGACAGTTTATGGCTACACCTTC.

CDR3 sequence: CASSSGQGYEQYV. In DNA form, the CDR3 reads TGTGCCAGCAGCTCGGGACAGGGTTACGAGCAGTACGTC. The chain joins TRBV5-4 to TRBJ2-7, with 9 bases identical to TRBD1. This CDR3 comprises 13 residues. V dropped 3 bases and J dropped 4; count of bases not matched to a gene: 2. Germline CDR1 and CDR2: SGHNT and YYREEE (reference sequence).

This rearrangement joins TRBV19 to TRBJ2-5, with D tentatively TRBD2 (6 bases). Trimming left V 2 bases short and J 5 bases short, with 18 bases between. This CDR3 region has 16 residues. The germline CDR1 and CDR2 sequences are LNHDA and SQIVND (reference sequence). In DNA form, the CDR3 reads TGTGCCAGTAGTATACACAAGGACTCAGGAGGGGAGACCCAGTACTTC. Translated, it gives CASSIHKDSGGETQYF.

With respect to this clone: Mismatch with germline at one junction end may stem from a read error. The chain joins TRBV4-1 to TRBJ1-1; 9 nucleotides agree with TRBD1. CDR3 size: 15 residues. Germline V gene sequence: CDR1 MGHRA, CDR2 YSYEKL. The CDR3 region is CASSQTRDRDSEAFF. Here the CDR3 DNA reads TGTGCCAGCAGCCAAACCCGGGACAGGGACTCTGAAGCTTTCTTT.

The rearrangement uses TRBV30 and TRBJ2-5; 13 nucleotides align to TRBD2. CDR1 is GTSNPN, CDR2 SVGIG, per germline (reference sequence). J was trimmed by 2 bases and V by 2 bases; bases with no gene match: 5. This CDR3 comprises 16 residues. The chain's CDR3 is CAWSRGLAGLQETQYF. The DNA of the CDR3 is TGTGCCTGGAGTAGGGGACTAGCGGGATTACAAGAGACCCAGTACTTC.

This rearrangement joins TRBV11-2 to TRBJ2-5; 7 nucleotides align to TRBD2. Germline V lookup: CDR1 SGHAT, CDR2 FQNNGV. The V gene end was trimmed by 0 bases and the J gene end by 2 bases; junction bases not matched to a gene: 6. The CDR3 loop spans 16 amino acids. Written as DNA, the CDR3 is TGTGCCAGCAGCTTAGATGCAAGCGGGGATCAAGAGACCCAGTACTTC. This gives the protein CASSLDASGDQETQYF. The full variable domain, in which reference TRBV11-2 and TRBJ2-5 provide the parts outside the CDR3, is EAGVAQSPRYKIIEKRQSVAFWCNPISGHATLYWYQQILGQGPKLLIQFQNNGVVDDSQLPKDRFSAERLKGVDSTLKIQPAKLEDSAVYLCASSLDASGDQETQYFGPGTRLLVL.

The CDR3 protein is CASSLRQGRLYGYTF. DNA for the CDR3: TGTGCCAGCAGTCTACGACAGGGAAGGCTCTATGGCTACACCTTC. This chain joins TRBV28 and TRBJ1-2, with 7 bases lining up with TRBD1. This CDR3 has 15 residues. Germline values: CDR1 MDHEN, CDR2 SYDVKM. Unmatched junction bases numbered 10, after V lost 5 bases and J lost 4 bases.

There are a few counts of this clone. V usage is TRBV11-1 and J usage is TRBJ2-7, with TRBD2 as a possible D gene (6 bases). The germline V gene has CDR1 SGHAT and CDR2 FQDESV (reference sequence). This CDR3 comprises 14 residues. V was cut by 1 base and J by 2 bases, with 9 bases left in between. The CDR3 spells CASSLVRGTYEQYF. The CDR3 nucleotides read TGTGCCAGCAGCTTAGTTCGCGGGACCTACGAGCAGTACTTC.

The J gene is TRBJ2-1, the V gene TRBV5-6, with D possibly matching TRBD2 (5 bases). In germline, CDR1 is SGHDT, CDR2 YYEEEE. This CDR3 has 15 amino acids. V lost 0 bases to trimming and J lost 0 bases, with 7 bases between them. The CDR3 DNA reads as TGTGCCAGCAGCTTGGGGGAGAGCTCCTACAATGAGCAGTTCTTC. Its translation: CASSLGESSYNEQFF.

Only a few counts were recorded for this clone. The genes are TRBV14 and TRBJ2-5; 7 nucleotides match TRBD1. J lost 5 bases, V lost 1 base, and 7 bases had no gene match. This CDR3 has 15 amino acids. Germline assignment: CDR1 SGHDN and CDR2 FVKESK. CDR3 sequence: CASSQGRGGGETQYF. The CDR3 nucleotides are TGTGCCAGCAGCCAAGGCAGAGGGGGCGGGGAGACCCAGTACTTC.

This chain uses TRBV6-5 with TRBJ2-1; TRBD2 matches at 11 bases. In germline, CDR1 is MNHEY, CDR2 SVGAGI. The CDR3 extends over 12 amino acids. The V and J ends lost 6 bases and 8 bases, in that order; junction bases with no gene match: 0. CDR3 protein: CASRTSGDEQFF. DNA for the CDR3: TGTGCCAGCAGGACTAGCGGGGATGAGCAGTTCTTC.

Only one count was recorded for this clone. The rearrangement joins TRBV7-9 to TRBJ1-1; D gene uncertain. Germline V lookup: CDR1 SEHNR, CDR2 FQNEAQ (reference sequence). This CDR3 spans 13 amino acids. The germline V and J ends were trimmed by 5 bases and 0 bases, with 7 bases remaining between them. As DNA, the CDR3 is TGTGCCAGCAGCGCTGAGGTGAACACTGAAGCTTTCTTT. It translates to CASSAEVNTEAFF.